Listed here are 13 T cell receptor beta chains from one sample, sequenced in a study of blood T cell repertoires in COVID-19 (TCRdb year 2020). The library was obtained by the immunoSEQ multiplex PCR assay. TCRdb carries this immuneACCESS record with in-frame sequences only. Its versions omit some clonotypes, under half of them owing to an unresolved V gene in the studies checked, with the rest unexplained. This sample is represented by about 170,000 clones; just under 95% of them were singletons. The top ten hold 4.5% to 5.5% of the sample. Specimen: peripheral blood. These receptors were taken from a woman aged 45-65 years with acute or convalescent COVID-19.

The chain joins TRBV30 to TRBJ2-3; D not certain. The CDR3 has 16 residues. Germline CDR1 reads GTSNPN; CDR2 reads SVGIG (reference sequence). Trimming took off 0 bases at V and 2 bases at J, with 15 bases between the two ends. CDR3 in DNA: TGTGCCTGGAGTGTAGCGATTAGCCCAGCCACAGATACGCAGTATTTT. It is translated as CAWSVAISPATDTQYF.

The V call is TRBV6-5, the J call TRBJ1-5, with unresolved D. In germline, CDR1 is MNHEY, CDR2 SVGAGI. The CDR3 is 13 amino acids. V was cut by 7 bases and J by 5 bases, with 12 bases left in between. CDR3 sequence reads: CASTPGAHQPQHF. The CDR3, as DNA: TGTGCCAGCACCCCCGGAGCTCATCAGCCCCAGCATTTT.

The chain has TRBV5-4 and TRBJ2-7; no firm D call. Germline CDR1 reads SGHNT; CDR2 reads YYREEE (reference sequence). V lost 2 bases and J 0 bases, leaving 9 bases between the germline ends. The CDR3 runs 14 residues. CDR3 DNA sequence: TGTGCCAGCAGCTTCTTTAGGAGCTCCTACGAGCAGTACTTC. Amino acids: CASSFFRSSYEQYF. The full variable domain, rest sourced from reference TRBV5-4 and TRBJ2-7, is ETGVTQSPTHLIKTRGQQVTLRCSSQSGHNTVSWYQQALGQGPQFIFQYYREEENGRGNFPPRFSGLQFPNYSSELNVNALELDDSALYLCASSFFRSSYEQYFGPGTRLTVT.

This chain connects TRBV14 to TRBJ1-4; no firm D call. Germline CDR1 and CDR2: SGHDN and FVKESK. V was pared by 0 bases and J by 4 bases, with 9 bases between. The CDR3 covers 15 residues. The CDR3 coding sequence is TGTGCCAGCAGCCAAGACACCGGACTTAATGAAAAACTGTTTTTT. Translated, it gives CASSQDTGLNEKLFF.

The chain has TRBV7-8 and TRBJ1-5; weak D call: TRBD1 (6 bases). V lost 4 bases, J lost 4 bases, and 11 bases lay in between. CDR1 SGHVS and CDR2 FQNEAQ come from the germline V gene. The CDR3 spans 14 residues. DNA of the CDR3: TGTGCCAGCAGCTGGGAGGGGGGGAATCAGCCCCAGCATTTT. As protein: CASSWEGGNQPQHF.

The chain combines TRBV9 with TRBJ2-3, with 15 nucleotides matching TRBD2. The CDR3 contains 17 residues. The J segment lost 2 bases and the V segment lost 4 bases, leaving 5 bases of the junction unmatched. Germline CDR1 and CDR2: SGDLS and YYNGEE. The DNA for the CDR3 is TGTGCCAGCAGCACAGGGACTAGCGGGGGGTCCACAGATACGCAGTATTTT. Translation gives CASSTGTSGGSTDTQYF.

For the CDR3, the DNA is TGCGCCAGCAGCCAAGAGCTGGGGACTTATGGCTACACCTTC. It encodes CASSQELGTYGYTF. V usage is TRBV4-1 and J usage is TRBJ1-2, with D tentatively TRBD1 (5 bases). The CDR3 is 14 residues long. Germline values: CDR1 MGHRA, CDR2 YSYEKL. Trimming removed 0 bases at V and 5 bases at J, with 10 bases between.

CDR3 amino acids: CASSLGAGVSGEQFF. CDR3 DNA: TGTGCCAGCAGCTTAGGGGCAGGGGTTAGCGGGGAGCAGTTCTTC. The rearrangement joins TRBV7-9 to TRBJ2-1; TRBD2 might be the D (7 bases). The CDR3 runs to 15 residues. The V end was cut by 1 base, the J end by 10 bases, with 17 bases between. The germline gives CDR1 SEHNR, CDR2 FQNEAQ (reference sequence).

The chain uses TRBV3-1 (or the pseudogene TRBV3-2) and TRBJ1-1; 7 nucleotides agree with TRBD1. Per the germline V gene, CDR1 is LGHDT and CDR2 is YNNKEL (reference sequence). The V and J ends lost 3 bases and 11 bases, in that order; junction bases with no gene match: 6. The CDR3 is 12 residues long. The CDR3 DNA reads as TGTGCCAGCAGCCAGGGACAGCTTATGGCTTTCTTT. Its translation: CASSQGQLMAFF.

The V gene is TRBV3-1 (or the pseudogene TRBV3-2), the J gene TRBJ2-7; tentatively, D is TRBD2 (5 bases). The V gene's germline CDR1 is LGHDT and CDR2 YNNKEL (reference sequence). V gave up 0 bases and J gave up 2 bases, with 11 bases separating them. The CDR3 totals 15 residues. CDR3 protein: CASSQEGGGAYEQYF. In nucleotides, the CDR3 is TGTGCCAGCAGCCAAGAAGGAGGTGGGGCCTACGAGCAGTACTTC.

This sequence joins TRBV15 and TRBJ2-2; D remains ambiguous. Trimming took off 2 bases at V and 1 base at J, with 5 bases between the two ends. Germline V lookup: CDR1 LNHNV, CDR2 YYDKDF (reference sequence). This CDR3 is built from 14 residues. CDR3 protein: CATSRNKNTGELFF. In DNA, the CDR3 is TGTGCCACCAGCAGAAATAAGAACACCGGGGAGCTGTTTTTT.

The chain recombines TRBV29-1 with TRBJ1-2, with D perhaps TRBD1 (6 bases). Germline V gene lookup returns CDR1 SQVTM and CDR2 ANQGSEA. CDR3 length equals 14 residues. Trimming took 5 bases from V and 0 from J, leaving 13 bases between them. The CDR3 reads CSVLDRQSNYGYTF. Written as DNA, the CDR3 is TGCAGCGTTCTGGACAGACAATCTAACTATGGCTACACCTTC.

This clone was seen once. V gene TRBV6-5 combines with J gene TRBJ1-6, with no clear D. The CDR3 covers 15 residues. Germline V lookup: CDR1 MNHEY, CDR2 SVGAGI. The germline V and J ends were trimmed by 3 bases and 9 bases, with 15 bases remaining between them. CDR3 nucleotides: TGTGCCAGCAGTTATGCATTTGGGAGGAGTTCACCCCTCCACTTT. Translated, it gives CASSYAFGRSSPLHF.